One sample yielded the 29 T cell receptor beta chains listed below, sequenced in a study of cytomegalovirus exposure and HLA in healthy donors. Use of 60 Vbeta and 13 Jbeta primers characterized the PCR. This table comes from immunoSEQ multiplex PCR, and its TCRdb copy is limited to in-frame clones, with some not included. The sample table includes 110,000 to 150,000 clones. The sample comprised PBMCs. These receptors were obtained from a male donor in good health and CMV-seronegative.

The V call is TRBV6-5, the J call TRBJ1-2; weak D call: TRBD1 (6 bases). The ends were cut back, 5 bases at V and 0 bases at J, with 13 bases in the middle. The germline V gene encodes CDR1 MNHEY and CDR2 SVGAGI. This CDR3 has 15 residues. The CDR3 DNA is TGTGCCAGCAGTCTCACCGGGACACCTAACTATGGCTACACCTTC. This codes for CASSLTGTPNYGYTF.

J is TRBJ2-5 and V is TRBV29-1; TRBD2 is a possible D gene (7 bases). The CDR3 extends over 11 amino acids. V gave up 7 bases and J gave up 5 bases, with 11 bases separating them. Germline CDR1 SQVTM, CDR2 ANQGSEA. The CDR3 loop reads CSGGGGETQYF. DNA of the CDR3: TGCAGCGGAGGGGGGGGTGAGACCCAGTACTTC.

This CDR3 is CASSLLGLGARKEETQYF. The CDR3 DNA reads TGTGCCAGCAGCTTGCTAGGTCTGGGGGCGAGGAAGGAGGAGACCCAGTACTTC. V and J are TRBV5-6 and TRBJ2-5; possible D gene TRBD1, 6 bases. Trimming removed 1 base at V and 5 bases at J, with 24 bases between. The germline gives CDR1 SGHDT, CDR2 YYEEEE. There are 18 residues in the CDR3.

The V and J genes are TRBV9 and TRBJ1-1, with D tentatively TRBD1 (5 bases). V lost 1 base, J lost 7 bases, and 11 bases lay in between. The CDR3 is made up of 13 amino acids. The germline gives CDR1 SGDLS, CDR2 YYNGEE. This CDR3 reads CASSVLGTSEAFF. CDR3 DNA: TGTGCCAGCAGCGTATTGGGGACTAGTGAAGCTTTCTTT. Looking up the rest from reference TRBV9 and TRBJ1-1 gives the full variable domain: DSGVTQTPKHLITATGQRVTLRCSPRSGDLSVYWYQQSLDQGLQFLIQYYNGEERAKGNILERFSAQQFPDLHSELNLSSLELGDSALYFCASSVLGTSEAFFGQGTRLTVV.

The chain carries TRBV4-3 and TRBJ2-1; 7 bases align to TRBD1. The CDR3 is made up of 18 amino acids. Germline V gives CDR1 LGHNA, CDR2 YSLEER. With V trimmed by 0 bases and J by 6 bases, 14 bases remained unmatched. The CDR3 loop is CASSQDREGGPKSNEQFF. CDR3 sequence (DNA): TGCGCCAGCAGCCAAGATCGAGAAGGGGGCCCCAAGTCCAATGAGCAGTTCTTC.

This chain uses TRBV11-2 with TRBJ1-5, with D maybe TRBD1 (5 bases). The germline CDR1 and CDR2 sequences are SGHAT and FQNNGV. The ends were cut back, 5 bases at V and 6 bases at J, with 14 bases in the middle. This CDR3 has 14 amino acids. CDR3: CASSPEGVAQPQHF. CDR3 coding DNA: TGTGCCAGCAGCCCAGAAGGGGTAGCTCAGCCCCAGCATTTT.

CDR3 sequence (DNA): TGTGCCAGCAGCTCATCCGGGGGGCCGAGCGAGCAGTACTTC. Its protein product is CASSSSGGPSEQYF. J is TRBJ2-7 and V is TRBV7-9; weak D call: TRBD2 (7 bases). CDR1 and CDR2 (germline): SEHNR, FQNEAQ (reference sequence). Trimming pared 4 bases from V and 6 bases from J, leaving 16 bases between. This CDR3 contains 14 residues.

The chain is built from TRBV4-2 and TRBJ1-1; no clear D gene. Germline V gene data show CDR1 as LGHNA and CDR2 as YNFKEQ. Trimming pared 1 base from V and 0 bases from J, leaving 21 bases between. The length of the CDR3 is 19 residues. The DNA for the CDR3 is TGTGCCAGCAGCCAAGTCGCCGTCAGGTGGAGAGGGATGAACACTGAAGCTTTCTTT. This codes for CASSQVAVRWRGMNTEAFF.

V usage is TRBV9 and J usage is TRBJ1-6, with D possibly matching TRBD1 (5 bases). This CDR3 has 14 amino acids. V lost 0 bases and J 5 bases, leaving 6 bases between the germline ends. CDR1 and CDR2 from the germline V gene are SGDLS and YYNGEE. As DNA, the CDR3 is TGTGCCAGCAGCGTAGGACAGAATAATTCACCCCTCCACTTT. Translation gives CASSVGQNNSPLHF.

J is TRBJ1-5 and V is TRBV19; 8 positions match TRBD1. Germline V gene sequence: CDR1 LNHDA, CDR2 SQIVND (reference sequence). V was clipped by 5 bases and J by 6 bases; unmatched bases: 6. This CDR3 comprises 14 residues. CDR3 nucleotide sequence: TGTGCCAGTAGTGTCGACAGGGGACTTCAGCCCCAGCATTTT. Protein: CASSVDRGLQPQHF.

CDR3 loop: CASSSPLGRGIDTEAFF. CDR3 coding DNA: TGTGCCAGTAGTTCACCCCTAGGGAGGGGTATTGACACTGAAGCTTTCTTT. This chain links TRBV19 with TRBJ1-1, with D tentatively TRBD1 (5 bases). Germline V gives CDR1 LNHDA, CDR2 SQIVND (reference sequence). Trimming removed 5 bases at V and 3 bases at J, with 22 bases between. This CDR3 region has 17 residues.

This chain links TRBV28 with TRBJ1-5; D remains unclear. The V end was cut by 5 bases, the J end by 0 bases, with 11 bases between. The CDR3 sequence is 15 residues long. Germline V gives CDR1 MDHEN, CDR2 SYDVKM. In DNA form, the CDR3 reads TGTGCCAGCAGTCCACAGAGCTATAGCAATCAGCCCCAGCATTTT. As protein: CASSPQSYSNQPQHF. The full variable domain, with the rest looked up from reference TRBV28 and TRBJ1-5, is DVKVTQSSRYLVKRTGEKVFLECVQDMDHENMFWYRQDPGLGLRLIYFSYDVKMKEKGDIPEGYSVSREKKERFSLILESASTNQTSMYLCASSPQSYSNQPQHFGDGTRLSIL.

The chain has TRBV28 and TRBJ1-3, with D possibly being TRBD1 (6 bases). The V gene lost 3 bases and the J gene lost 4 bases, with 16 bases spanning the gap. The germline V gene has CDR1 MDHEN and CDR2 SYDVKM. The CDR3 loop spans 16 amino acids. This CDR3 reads CASSFPVDSRGNTIYF. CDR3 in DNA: TGTGCCAGCAGTTTTCCGGTGGACAGCCGCGGAAACACCATATATTTT.

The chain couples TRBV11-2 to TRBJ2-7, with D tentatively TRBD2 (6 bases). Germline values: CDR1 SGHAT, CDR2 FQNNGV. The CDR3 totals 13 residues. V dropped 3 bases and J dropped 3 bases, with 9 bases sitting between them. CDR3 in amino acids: CASSFGSDYEQYF. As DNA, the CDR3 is TGTGCCAGCAGCTTCGGGAGTGACTACGAGCAGTACTTC.

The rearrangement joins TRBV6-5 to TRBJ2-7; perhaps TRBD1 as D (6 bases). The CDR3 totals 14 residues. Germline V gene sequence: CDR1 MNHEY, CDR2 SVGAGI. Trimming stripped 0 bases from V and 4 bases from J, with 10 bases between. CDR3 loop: CASSYSAQGYEQYF. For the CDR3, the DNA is TGTGCCAGCAGTTACTCGGCACAGGGTTACGAGCAGTACTTC.

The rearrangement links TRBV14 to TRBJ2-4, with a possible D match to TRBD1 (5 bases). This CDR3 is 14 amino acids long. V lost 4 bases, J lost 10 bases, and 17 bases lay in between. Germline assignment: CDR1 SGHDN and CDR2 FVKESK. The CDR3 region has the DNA TGTGCCAGCAGCCCCGCAGGGCCGAAGGGGATTCAGTACTTC. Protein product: CASSPAGPKGIQYF.

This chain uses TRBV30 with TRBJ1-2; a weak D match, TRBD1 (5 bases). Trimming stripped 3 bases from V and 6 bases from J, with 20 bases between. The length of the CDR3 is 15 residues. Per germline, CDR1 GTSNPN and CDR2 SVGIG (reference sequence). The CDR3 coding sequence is TGTGCCTGGAGGGGGCGACCCGGACGGAATGATGGCTACACCTTC. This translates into CAWRGRPGRNDGYTF.

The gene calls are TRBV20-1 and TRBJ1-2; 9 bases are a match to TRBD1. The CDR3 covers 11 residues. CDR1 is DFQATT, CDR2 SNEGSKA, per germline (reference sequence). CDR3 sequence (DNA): TGCAACTACAGGGGGCCCTATGGCTACACCTTC. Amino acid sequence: CNYRGPYGYTF.

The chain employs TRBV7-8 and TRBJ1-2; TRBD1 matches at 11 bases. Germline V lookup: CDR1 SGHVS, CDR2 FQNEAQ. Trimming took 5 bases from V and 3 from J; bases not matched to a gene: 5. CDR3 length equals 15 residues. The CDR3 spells CASSPRDRGDYGYTF. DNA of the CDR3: TGTGCCAGCAGCCCCCGGGACAGGGGGGACTATGGCTACACCTTC.

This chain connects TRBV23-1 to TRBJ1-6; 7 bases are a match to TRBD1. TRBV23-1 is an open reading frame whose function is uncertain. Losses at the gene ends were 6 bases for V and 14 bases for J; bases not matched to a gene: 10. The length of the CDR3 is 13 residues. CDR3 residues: CASSRSGRGTLHF. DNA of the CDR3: TGCGCCAGCAGCCGATCGGGCAGGGGGACCCTCCACTTT.

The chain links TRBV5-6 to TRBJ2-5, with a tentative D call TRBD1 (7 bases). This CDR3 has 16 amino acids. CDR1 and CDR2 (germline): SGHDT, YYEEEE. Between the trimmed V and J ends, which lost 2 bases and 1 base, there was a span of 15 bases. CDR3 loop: CASSLLPGGPQETQYF. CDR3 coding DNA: TGTGCCAGCAGCTTACTCCCAGGGGGGCCCCAAGAGACCCAGTACTTC. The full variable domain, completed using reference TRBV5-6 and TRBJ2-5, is DAGVTQSPTHLIKTRGQQVTLRCSPKSGHDTVSWYQQALGQGPQFIFQYYEEEERQRGNFPDRFSGHQFPNYSSELNVNALLLGDSALYLCASSLLPGGPQETQYFGPGTRLLVL.

The CDR3 loop reads CASSPQGGVGGYTF. CDR3 bases: TGTGCCAGCAGCCCTCAAGGGGGGGTCGGTGGCTACACCTTC. V is TRBV9 and J is TRBJ1-2; TRBD1 might be the D (6 bases). Germline V CDR1 and CDR2: SGDLS, YYNGEE. This CDR3 has 14 amino acids. V was cut by 4 bases and J by 7 bases, with 17 bases left in between.

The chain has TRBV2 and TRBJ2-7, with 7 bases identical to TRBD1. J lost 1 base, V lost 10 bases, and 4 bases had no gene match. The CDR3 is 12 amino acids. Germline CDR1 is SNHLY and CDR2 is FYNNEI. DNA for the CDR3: TGTGCCATACAGGGGACGTCCTACGAGCAGTACTTC. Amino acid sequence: CAIQGTSYEQYF.

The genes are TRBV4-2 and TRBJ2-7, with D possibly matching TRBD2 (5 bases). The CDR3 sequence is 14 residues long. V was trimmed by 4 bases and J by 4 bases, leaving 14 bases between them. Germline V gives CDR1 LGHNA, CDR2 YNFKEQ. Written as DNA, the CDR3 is TGTGCCAGCAGCCTCCGACTATCAGATTACGAGCAGTACTTC. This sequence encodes CASSLRLSDYEQYF.

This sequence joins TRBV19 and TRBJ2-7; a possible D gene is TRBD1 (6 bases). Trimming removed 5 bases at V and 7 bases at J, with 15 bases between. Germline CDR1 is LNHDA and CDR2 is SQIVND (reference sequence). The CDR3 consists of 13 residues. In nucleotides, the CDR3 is TGTGCCAGTAGTGTCAACAGGGTGCGAGAGCAGTACTTC. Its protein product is CASSVNRVREQYF.

CDR3 in DNA: TGCAGCGTGGGGGGGGGACTACAAGAGACCCAGTACTTC. Translating gives CSVGGGLQETQYF. The chain employs TRBV29-1 and TRBJ2-5, with TRBD2 identical over 7 bases. J gave up 2 bases and V 6 bases, and 6 bases lay outside the gene matches. The CDR3 is 13 residues long. Germline V gene sequence: CDR1 SQVTM, CDR2 ANQGSEA.

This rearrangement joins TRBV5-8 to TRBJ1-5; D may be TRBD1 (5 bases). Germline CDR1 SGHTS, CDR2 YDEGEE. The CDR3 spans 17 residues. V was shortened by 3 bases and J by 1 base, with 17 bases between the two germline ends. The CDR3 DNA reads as TGTGCCAGCAGCTGGGCCCCCGGTGGGGGGAGCAATCAGCCCCAGCATTTT. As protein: CASSWAPGGGSNQPQHF.

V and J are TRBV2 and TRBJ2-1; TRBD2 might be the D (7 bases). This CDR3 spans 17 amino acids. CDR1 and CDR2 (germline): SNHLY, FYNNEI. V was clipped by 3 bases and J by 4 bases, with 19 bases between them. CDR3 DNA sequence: TGTGCCAGCAGTGATTTTGGCGGGGGACACCCATACAATGAGCAGTTCTTC. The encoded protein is CASSDFGGGHPYNEQFF.

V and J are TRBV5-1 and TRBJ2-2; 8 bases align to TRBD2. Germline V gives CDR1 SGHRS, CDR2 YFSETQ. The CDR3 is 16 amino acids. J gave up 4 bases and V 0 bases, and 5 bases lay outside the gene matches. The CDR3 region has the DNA TGCGCCAGCAGCTTGGTCGGAGCGGGAGTCACCGGGGAGCTGTTTTTT. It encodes CASSLVGAGVTGELFF.